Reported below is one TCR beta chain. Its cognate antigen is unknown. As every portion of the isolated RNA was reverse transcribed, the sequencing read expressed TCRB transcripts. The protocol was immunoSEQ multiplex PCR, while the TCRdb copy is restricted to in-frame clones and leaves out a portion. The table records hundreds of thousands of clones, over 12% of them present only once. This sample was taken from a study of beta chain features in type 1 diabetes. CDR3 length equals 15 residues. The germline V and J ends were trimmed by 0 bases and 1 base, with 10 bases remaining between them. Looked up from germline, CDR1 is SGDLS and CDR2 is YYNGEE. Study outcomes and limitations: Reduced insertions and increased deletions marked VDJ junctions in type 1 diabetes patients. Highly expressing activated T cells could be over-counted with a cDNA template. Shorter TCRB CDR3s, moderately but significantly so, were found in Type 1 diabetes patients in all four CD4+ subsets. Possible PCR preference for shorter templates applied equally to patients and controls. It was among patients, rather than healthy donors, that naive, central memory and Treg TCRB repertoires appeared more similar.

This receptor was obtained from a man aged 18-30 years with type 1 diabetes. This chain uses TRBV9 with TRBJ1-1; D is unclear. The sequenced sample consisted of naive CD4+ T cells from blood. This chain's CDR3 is CASSVGPLGNTEAFF. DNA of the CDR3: TGTGCCAGCAGCGTAGGCCCTCTGGGGAACACTGAAGCTTTCTTT.